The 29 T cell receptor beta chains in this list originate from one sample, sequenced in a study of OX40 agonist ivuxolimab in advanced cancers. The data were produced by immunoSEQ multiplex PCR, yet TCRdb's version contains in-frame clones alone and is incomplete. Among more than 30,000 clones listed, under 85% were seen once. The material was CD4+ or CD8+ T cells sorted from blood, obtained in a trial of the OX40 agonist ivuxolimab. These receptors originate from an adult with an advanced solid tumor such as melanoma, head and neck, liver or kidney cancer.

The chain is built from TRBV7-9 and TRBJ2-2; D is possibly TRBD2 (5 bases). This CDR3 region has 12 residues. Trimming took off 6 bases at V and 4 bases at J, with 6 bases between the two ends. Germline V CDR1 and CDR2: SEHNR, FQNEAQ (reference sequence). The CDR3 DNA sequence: TGTGCCAGCAGTCTAGCCACCGGGGAGCTGTTTTTT. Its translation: CASSLATGELFF. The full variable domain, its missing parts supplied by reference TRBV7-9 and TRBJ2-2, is DTGVSQNPRHKITKRGQNVTFRCDPISEHNRLYWYRQTLGQGPEFLTYFQNEAQLEKSRLLSDRFSAERPKGSFSTLEIQRTEQGDSAMYLCASSLATGELFFGEGSRLTVL.

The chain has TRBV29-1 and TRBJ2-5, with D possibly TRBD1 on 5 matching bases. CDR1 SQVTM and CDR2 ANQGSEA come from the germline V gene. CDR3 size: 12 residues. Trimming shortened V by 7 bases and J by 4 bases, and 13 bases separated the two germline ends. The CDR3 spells CSAYIGAETQYF. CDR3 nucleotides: TGCAGCGCTTACATAGGGGCAGAGACCCAGTACTTC.

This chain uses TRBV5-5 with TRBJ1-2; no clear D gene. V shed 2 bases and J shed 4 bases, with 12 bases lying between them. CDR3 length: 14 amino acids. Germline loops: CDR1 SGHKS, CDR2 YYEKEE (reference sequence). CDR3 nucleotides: TGTGCCAGCAGCTTTCAGGATTCTCGCTATGGCTACACCTTC. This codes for CASSFQDSRYGYTF.

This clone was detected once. The DNA for the CDR3 is TGTGCCAGCACCTCCAATGGGGGTAATTCACCCCTCCACTTT. Residues: CASTSNGGNSPLHF. The rearrangement joins TRBV6-5 to TRBJ1-6; D is possibly TRBD1 (5 bases). Per germline, CDR1 MNHEY and CDR2 SVGAGI. The CDR3 covers 14 residues. V shed 7 bases and J shed 6 bases, with 13 bases lying between them.

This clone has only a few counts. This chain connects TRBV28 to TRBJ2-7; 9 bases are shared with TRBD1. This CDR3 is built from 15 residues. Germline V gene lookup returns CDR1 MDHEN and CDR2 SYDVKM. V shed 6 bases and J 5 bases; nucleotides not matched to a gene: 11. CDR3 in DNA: TGTGCCAGCAGCCCGCAGACAGGGGGGGTCGACGAGCAGTACTTC. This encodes CASSPQTGGVDEQYF.

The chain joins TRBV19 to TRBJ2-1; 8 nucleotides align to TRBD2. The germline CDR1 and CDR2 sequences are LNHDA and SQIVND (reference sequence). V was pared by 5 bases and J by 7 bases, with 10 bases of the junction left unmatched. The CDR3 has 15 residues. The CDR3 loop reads CASSLTPGGRNEQFF. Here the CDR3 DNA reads TGTGCCAGTAGTCTAACTCCGGGGGGGCGGAATGAGCAGTTCTTC.

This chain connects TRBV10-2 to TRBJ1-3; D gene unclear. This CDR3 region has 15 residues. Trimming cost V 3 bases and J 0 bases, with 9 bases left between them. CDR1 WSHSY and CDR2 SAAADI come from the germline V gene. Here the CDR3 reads CASSDKSSSGNTIYF. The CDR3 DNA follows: TGCGCCAGCAGTGATAAATCCAGCTCTGGAAACACCATATATTTT.

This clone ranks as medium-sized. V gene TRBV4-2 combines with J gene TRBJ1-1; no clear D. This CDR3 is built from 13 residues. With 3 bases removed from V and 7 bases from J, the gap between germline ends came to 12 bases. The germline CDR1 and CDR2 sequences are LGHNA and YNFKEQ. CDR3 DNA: TGTGCCAGCAGCCATGGCACAGCATATGAAGCTTTCTTT. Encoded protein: CASSHGTAYEAFF.

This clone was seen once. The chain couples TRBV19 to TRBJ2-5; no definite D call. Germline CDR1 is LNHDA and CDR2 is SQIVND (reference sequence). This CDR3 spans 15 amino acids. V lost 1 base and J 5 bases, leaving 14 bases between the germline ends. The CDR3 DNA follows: TGTGCCAGTAGTATAGGGCAAACGAAACAGGAGACCCAGTACTTC. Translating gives CASSIGQTKQETQYF. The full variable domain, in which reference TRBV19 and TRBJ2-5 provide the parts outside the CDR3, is DGGITQSPKYLFRKEGQNVTLSCEQNLNHDAMYWYRQDPGQGLRLIYYSQIVNDFQKGDIAEGYSVSREKKESFPLTVTSAQKNPTAFYLCASSIGQTKQETQYFGPGTRLLVL.

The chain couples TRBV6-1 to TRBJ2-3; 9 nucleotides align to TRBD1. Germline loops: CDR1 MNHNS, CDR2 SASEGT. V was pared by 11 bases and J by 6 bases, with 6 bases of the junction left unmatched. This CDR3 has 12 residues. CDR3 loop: CAGLTGGDTQYF. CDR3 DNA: TGTGCCGGACTGACAGGGGGGGATACGCAGTATTTT.

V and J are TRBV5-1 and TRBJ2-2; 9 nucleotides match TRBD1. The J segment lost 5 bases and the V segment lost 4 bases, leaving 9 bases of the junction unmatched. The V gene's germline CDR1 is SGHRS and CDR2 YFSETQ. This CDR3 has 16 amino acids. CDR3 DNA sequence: TGCGCCAGCAGCCCGGGACAGGGATCTCGTACCGGGGAGCTGTTTTTT. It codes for CASSPGQGSRTGELFF. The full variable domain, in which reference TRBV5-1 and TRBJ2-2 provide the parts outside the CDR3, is KAGVTQTPRYLIKTRGQQVTLSCSPISGHRSVSWYQQTPGQGLQFLFEYFSETQRNKGNFPGRFSGRQFSNSRSEMNVSTLELGDSALYLCASSPGQGSRTGELFFGEGSRLTVL.

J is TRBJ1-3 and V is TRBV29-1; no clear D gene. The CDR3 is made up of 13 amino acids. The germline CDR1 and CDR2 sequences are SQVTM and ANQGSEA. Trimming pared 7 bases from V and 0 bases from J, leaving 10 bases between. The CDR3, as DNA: TGCAGCGCCCTAACAGACTCTGGAAACACCATATATTTT. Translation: CSALTDSGNTIYF.

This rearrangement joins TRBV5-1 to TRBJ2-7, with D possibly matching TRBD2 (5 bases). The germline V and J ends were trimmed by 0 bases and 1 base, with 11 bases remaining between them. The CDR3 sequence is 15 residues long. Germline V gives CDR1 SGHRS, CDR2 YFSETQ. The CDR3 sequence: CASSLAAGVSYEQYF. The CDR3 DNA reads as TGCGCCAGCAGCTTGGCGGCGGGTGTGTCCTACGAGCAGTACTTC.

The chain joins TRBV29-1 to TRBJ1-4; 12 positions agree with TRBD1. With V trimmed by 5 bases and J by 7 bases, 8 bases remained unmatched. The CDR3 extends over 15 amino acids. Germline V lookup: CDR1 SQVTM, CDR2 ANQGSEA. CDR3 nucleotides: TGCAGCGTTAAAGGGACAGGGGGCGAATTTGAAAAACTGTTTTTT. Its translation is CSVKGTGGEFEKLFF.

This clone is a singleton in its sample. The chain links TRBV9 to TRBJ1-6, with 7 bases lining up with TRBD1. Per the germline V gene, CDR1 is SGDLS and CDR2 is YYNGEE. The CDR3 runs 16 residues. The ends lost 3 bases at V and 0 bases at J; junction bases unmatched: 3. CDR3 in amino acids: CASSEDRSSYNSPLHF. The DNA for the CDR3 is TGTGCCAGCAGCGAGGACAGGAGCTCCTATAATTCACCCCTCCACTTT.

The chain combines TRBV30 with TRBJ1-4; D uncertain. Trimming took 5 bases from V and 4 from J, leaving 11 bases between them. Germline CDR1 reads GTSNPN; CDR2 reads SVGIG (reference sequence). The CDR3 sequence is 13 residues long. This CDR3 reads CAWDQSSNEKLFF. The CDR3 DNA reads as TGTGCCTGGGACCAGAGCAGTAATGAAAAACTGTTTTTT.

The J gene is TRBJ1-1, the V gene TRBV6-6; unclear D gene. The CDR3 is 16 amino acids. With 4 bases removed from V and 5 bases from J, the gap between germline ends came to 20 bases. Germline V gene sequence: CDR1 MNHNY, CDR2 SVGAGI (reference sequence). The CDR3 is CASSFFSTPTGTEAFF. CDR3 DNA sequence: TGTGCCAGCAGTTTTTTTTCGACGCCGACGGGGACTGAAGCTTTCTTT.

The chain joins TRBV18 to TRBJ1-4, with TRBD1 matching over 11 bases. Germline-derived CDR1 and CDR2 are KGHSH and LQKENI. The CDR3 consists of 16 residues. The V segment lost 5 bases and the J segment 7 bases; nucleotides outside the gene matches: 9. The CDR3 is CASSSLPGTGGEKLFF. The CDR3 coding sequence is TGTGCCAGCTCATCACTCCCCGGGACAGGGGGTGAAAAACTGTTTTTT.

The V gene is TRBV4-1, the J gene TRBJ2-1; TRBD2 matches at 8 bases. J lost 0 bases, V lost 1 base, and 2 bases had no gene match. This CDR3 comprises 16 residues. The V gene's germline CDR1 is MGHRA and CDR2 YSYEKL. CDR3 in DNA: TGCGCCAGCAGCCAAGGCAGCGGGGGCTCCTACAATGAGCAGTTCTTC. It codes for CASSQGSGGSYNEQFF.

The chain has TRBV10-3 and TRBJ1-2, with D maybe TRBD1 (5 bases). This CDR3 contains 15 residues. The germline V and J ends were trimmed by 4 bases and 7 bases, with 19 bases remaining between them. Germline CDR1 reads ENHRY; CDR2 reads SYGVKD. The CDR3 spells CAISGLLGQGGGYTF. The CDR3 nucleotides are TGTGCCATCAGTGGGCTACTCGGGCAGGGCGGTGGCTACACCTTC.

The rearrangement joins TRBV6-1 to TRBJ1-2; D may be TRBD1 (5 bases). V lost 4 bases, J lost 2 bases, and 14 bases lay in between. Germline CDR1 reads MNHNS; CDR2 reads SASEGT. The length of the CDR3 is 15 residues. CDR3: CASSVGLDSNYGYTF. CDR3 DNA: TGTGCCAGCAGTGTAGGTCTTGACAGCAACTATGGCTACACCTTC.

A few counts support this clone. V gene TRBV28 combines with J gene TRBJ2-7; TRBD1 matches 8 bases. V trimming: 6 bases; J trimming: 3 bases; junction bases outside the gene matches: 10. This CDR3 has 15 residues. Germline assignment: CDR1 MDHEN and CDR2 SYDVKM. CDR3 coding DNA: TGTGCCAGCAGCCTAGGGACAGGTGCCCACTACGAGCAGTACTTC. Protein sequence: CASSLGTGAHYEQYF.

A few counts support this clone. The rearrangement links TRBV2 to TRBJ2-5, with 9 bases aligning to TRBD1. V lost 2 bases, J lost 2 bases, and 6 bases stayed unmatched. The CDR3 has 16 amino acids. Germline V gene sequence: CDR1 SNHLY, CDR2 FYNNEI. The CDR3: CASSEFGQGYQETQYF. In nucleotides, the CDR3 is TGTGCCAGCAGTGAATTCGGACAGGGGTATCAAGAGACCCAGTACTTC.

DNA for the CDR3: TGTGCCAGTAGTATAAGTCTAGCGGGGGGAGACGGGGAGCTGTTTTTT. Amino acid sequence: CASSISLAGGDGELFF. This chain connects TRBV19 to TRBJ2-2, with 11 bases matching TRBD2. Germline CDR1 is LNHDA and CDR2 is SQIVND (reference sequence). The CDR3 has 16 residues. V lost 2 bases, J lost 7 bases, and 6 bases stayed unmatched.

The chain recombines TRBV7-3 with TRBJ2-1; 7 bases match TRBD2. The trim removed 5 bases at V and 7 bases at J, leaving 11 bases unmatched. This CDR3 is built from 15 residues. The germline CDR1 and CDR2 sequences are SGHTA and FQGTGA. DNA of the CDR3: TGTGCCAGCAGCCGACTAGCCGGGGTTGGAAATGAGCAGTTCTTC. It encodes CASSRLAGVGNEQFF.

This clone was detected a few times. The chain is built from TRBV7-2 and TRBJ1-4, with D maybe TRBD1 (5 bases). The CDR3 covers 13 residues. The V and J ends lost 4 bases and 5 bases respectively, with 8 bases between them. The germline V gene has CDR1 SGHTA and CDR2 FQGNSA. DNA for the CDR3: TGTGCCAGCAGCTCGACAGCGAATGAAAAACTGTTTTTT. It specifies CASSSTANEKLFF.

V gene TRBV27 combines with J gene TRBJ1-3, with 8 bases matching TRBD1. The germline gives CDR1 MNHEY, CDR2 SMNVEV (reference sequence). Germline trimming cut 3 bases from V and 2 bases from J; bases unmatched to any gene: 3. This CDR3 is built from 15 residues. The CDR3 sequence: CASSLQGAAGNTIYF. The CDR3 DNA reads TGTGCCAGCAGTTTGCAGGGGGCGGCTGGAAACACCATATATTTT.

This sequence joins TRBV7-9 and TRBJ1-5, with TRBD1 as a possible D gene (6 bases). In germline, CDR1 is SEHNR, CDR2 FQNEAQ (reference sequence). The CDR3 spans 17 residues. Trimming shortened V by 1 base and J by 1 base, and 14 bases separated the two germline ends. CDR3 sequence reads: CASSLDGGRASNQPQHF. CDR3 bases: TGTGCCAGCAGCTTAGACGGGGGCAGGGCAAGCAATCAGCCCCAGCATTTT.

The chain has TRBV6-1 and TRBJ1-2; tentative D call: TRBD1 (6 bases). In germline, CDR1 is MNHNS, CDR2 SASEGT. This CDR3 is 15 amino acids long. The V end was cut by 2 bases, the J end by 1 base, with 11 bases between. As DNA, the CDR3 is TGTGCCAGCAGTGAACGGGGGCAGGGTAACTATGGCTACACCTTC. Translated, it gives CASSERGQGNYGYTF.